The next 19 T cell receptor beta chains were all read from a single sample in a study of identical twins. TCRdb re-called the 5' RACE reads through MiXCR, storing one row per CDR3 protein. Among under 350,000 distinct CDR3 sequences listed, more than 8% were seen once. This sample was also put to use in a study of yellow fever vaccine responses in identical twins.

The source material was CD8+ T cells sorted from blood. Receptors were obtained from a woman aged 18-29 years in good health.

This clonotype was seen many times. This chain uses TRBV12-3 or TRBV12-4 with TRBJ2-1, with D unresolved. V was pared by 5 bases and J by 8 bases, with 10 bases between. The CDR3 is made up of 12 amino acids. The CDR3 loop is CASSPIGDEQFF. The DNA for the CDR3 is TGTGCCAGCAGTCCCATTGGAGATGAGCAGTTCTTC.

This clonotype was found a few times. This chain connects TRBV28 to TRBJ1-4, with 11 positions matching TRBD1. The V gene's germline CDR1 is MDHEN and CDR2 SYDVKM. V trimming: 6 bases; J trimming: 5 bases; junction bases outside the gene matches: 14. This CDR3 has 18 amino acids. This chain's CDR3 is CASSLVSGQGVVNEKLFF. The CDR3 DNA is TGTGCCAGCAGCCTCGTTTCGGGACAGGGGGTTGTCAATGAAAAACTGTTTTTT.

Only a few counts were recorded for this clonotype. CDR3 nucleotides: TGTGCCAGCAGCGTAGGTCTAGCCGGGAACACAGATACGCAGTATTTT. As protein: CASSVGLAGNTDTQYF. The chain has TRBV9 and TRBJ2-3, with a possible D match to TRBD2 (5 bases). The germline gives CDR1 SGDLS, CDR2 YYNGEE. The V end was cut by 0 bases, the J end by 2 bases, with 13 bases between. The CDR3 length is 16 residues.

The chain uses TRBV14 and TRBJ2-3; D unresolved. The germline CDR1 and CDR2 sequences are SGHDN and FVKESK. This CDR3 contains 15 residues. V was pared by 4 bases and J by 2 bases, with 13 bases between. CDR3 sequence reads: CASSLVGRLTDTQYF. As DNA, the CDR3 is TGTGCCAGCAGCCTGGTAGGGCGCCTCACAGATACGCAGTATTTT.

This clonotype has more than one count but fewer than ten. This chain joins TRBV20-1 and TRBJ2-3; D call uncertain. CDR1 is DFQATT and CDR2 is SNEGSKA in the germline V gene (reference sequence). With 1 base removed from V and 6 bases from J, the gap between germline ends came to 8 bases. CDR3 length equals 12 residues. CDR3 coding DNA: TGCAGTGCTAGAGTTGGTGGGGATACGCAGTATTTT. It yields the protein CSARVGGDTQYF.

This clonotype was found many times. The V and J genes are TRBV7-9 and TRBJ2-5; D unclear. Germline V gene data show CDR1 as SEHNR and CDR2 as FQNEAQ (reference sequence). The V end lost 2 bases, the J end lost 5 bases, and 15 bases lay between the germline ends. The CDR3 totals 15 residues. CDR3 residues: CASSLRGQELETQYF. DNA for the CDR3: TGTGCCAGCAGCTTACGTGGGCAGGAGCTCGAGACCCAGTACTTC.

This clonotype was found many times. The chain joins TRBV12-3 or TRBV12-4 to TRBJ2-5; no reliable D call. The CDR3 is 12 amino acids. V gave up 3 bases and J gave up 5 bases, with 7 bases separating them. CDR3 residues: CASSFSRETQYF. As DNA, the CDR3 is TGTGCCAGCAGTTTTTCGAGGGAGACCCAGTACTTC.

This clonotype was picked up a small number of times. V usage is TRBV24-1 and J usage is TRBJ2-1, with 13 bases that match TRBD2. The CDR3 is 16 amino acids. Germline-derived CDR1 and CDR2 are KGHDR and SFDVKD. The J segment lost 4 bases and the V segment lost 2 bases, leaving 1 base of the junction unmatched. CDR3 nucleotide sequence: TGTGCCACCAGTGATTGGGGACTAGCGGGATACAATGAGCAGTTCTTC. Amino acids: CATSDWGLAGYNEQFF.

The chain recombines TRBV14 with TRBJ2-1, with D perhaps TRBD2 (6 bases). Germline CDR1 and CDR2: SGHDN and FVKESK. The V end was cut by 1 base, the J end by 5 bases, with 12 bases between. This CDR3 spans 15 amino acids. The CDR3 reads CASSQAPSADNEQFF. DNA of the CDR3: TGTGCCAGCAGCCAAGCCCCTAGCGCGGACAATGAGCAGTTCTTC.

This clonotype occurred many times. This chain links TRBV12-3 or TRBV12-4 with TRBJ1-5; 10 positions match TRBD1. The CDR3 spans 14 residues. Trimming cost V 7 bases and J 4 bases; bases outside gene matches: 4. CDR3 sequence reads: CASNVDRGNQPQHF. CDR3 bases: TGTGCCAGCAATGTGGACAGGGGGAATCAGCCCCAGCATTTT.

The DNA for the CDR3 is TGCGCCAGCAGCTTGTGGGGCCAACAGCAAGAGACCCAGTACTTC. Protein product: CASSLWGQQQETQYF. V is TRBV5-1 and J is TRBJ2-5, with TRBD1 as a possible D gene (5 bases). Per the germline V gene, CDR1 is SGHRS and CDR2 is YFSETQ. The CDR3 loop spans 15 amino acids. V was clipped by 1 base and J by 2 bases, with 12 bases between them.

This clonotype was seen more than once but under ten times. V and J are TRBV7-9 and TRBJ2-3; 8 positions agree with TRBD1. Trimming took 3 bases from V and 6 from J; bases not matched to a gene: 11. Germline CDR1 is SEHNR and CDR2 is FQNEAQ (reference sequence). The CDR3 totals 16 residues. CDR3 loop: CASSFPGQALWDTQYF. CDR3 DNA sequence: TGTGCCAGCAGCTTTCCGGGACAGGCCCTCTGGGATACGCAGTATTTT.

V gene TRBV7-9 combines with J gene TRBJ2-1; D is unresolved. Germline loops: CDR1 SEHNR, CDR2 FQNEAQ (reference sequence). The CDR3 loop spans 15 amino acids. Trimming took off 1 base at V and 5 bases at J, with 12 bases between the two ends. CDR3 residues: CASSLVVATNNEQFF. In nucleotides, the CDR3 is TGTGCCAGCAGCTTAGTAGTCGCAACGAACAATGAGCAGTTCTTC. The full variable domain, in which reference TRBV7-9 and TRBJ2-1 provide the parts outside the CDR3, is DTGVSQNPRHKITKRGQNVTFRCDPISEHNRLYWYRQTLGQGPEFLTYFQNEAQLEKSRLLSDRFSAERPKGSFSTLEIQRTEQGDSAMYLCASSLVVATNNEQFFGPGTRLTVL.

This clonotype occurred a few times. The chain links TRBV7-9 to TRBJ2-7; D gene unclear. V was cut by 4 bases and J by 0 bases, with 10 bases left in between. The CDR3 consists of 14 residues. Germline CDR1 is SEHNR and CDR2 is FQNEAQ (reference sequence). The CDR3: CASSSPKTSYEQYF. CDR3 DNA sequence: TGTGCCAGCAGCTCCCCGAAGACCTCCTACGAGCAGTACTTC. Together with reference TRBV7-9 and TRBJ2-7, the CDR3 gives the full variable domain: DTGVSQNPRHKITKRGQNVTFRCDPISEHNRLYWYRQTLGQGPEFLTYFQNEAQLEKSRLLSDRFSAERPKGSFSTLEIQRTEQGDSAMYLCASSSPKTSYEQYFGPGTRLTVT.

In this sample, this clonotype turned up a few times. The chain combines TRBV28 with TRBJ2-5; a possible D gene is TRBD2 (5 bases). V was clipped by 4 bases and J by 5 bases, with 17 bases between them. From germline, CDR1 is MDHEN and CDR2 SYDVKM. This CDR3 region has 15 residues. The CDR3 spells CASSSPLGPGETQYF. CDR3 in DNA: TGTGCCAGCAGTTCCCCCCTCGGGCCGGGGGAGACCCAGTACTTC.

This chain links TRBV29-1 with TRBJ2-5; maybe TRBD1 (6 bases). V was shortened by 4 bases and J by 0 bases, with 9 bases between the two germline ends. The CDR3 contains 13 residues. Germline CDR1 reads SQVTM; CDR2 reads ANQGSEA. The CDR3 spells CSVVGDNQETQYF. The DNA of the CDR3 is TGCAGCGTTGTAGGGGACAACCAAGAGACCCAGTACTTC.

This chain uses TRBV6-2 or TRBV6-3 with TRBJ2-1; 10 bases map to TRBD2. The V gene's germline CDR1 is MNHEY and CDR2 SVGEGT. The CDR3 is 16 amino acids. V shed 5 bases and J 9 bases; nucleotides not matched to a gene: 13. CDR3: CASSDRLAGESAEQFF. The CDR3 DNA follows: TGTGCCAGCAGTGACAGACTAGCGGGTGAGTCGGCTGAGCAGTTCTTC.

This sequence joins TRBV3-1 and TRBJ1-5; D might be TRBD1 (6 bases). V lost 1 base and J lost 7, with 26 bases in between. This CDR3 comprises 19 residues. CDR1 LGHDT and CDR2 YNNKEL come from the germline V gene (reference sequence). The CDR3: CASSQGAGTGTGWGQPQHF. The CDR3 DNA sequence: TGTGCCAGCAGCCAAGGGGCCGGAACAGGGACGGGCTGGGGACAGCCCCAGCATTTT.

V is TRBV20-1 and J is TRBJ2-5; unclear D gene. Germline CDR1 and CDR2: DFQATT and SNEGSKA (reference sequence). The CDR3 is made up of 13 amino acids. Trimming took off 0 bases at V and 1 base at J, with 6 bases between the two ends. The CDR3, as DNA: TGCAGTGCTAGAGAGTGGCCCCAAGAGACCCAGTACTTC. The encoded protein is CSAREWPQETQYF.